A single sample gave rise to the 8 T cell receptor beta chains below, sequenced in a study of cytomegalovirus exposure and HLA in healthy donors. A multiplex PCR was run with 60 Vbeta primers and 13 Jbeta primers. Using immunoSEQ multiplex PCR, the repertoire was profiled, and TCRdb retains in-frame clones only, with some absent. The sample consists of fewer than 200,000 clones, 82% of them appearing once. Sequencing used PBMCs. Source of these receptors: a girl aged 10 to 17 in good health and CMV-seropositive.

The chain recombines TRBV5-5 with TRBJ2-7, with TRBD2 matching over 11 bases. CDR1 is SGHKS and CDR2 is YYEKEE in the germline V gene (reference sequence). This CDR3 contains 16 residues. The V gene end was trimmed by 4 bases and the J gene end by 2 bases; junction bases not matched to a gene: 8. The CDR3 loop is CASSTVGTSGTYEQYF. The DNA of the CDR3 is TGTGCCAGCAGCACGGTGGGGACTAGCGGAACCTACGAGCAGTACTTC.

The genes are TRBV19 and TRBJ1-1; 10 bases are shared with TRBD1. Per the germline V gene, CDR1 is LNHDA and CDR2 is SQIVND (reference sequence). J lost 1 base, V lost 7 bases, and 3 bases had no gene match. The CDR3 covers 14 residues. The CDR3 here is CASTTGGENTEAFF. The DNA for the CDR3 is TGTGCCAGTACGACAGGGGGCGAGAACACTGAAGCTTTCTTT.

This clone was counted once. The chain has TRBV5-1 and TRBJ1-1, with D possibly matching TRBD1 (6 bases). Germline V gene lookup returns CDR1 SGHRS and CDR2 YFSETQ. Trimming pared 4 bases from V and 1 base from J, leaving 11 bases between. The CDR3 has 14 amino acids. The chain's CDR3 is CASSQRTANTEAFF. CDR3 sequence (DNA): TGCGCCAGCAGCCAACGGACAGCGAACACTGAAGCTTTCTTT.

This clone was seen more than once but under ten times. The CDR3, as DNA: TGTGCCAGCAGTTTAATAGTCCGAGACACTGAAGCTTTCTTT. Its protein is CASSLIVRDTEAFF. The genes are TRBV28 and TRBJ1-1, with D uncertain. Germline loops: CDR1 MDHEN, CDR2 SYDVKM. This CDR3 contains 14 residues. Trimming left V 2 bases short and J 3 bases short, with 10 bases between.

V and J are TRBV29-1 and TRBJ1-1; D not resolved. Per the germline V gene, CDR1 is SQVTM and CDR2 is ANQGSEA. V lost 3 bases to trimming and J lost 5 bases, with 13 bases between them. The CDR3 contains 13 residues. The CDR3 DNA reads TGCAGCGTTGATTATACCACGGGGACTGAAGCTTTCTTT. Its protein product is CSVDYTTGTEAFF.

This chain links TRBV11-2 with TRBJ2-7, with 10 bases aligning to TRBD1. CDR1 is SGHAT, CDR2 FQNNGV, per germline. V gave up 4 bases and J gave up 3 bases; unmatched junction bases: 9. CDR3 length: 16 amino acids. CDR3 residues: CASSSPLRDRGYEQYF. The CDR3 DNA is TGTGCCAGCAGCTCCCCGCTCCGGGACAGGGGCTACGAGCAGTACTTC.

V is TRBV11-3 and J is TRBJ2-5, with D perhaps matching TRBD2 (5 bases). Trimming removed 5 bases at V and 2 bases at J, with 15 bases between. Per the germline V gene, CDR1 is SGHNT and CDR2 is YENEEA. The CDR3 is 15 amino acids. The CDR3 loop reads CASSVREGGQETQYF. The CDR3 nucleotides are TGTGCCAGCAGCGTCAGAGAGGGTGGGCAAGAGACCCAGTACTTC.

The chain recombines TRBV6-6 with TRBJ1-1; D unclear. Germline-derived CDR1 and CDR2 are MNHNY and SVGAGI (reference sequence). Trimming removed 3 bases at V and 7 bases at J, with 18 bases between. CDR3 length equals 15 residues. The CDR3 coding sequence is TGTGCCAGCAGTTATCCACCCACCCAAGCGGGTGAAGCTTTCTTT. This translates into CASSYPPTQAGEAFF.